This paragraph covers one TCR beta chain sequence. Antigen: not known. V gave up 7 bases and J gave up 1 base; unmatched junction bases: 6. Germline V CDR1 and CDR2: LNHDA, SQIVND (reference sequence). CDR3 length: 15 amino acids. The source of the sample is a study of CD8+CD57+ T cells in acquired aplastic anemia. The template used for profiling TCR beta VDJ and CDR3 was genomic DNA. TCRdb recomputed calls from the reads with MiXCR, one row per CDR3 protein. This sample has tens of thousands of distinct CDR3 sequences; around 42% occur once, and the top ten carry over 50%. Study conclusions and caveats: Significance was not reached for CD8+ Simpson's diversity between patients and controls.

This receptor was taken from a human donor in good health, serving as a control. The sequenced sample was sorted CD4+, CD8+, or CD8+CD57+ T cells (not recorded which) from PBMCs. V usage is TRBV19 and J usage is TRBJ2-3, with 9 bases that match TRBD1. The CDR3 DNA reads TGTGCCAGTACAGGACAGGGGTCGGGCACAGATACGCAGTATTTT. Its protein is CASTGQGSGTDTQYF.